The entry that follows covers one T cell receptor (beta chain) sequence. The sample is drawn from a study of blood T cell repertoires in COVID-19. Method: immunoSEQ multiplex PCR; TCRdb's copy keeps in-frame clones and lacks some. The repertoire holds about 160,000 clones, 80% to 90% seen once, with 9% to 12% in the top ten. Source material: peripheral blood. The clonotype was recovered from a woman in her 70s with COVID-19, enrolled during active disease.

The CDR3: CASSLRTGGANVLTF. DNA for the CDR3: TGTGCCAGTAGTCTCCGGACAGGTGGGGCCAACGTCCTGACTTTC. The V gene is TRBV19, the J gene TRBJ2-6; 7 nucleotides match TRBD1. V shed 5 bases, J shed 3 bases, and the junction held 4 bases outside the gene matches. Germline lookup yields CDR1 LNHDA and CDR2 SQIVND (reference sequence). The CDR3 runs 15 residues.